These T cell receptor beta chains were read from a single sample in a study of CD4 T cells in relation to SARS-CoV-2 and coronaviruses. Data came from immunoSEQ multiplex PCR; TCRdb stores just in-frame clones and leaves some out. The data show more than 15,000 clones, with roughly 83% seen just once and roughly a tenth held by the top ten. These receptors are not linked to any known antigen. Sequencing was performed on CD4+ T cells from PBMCs, cultured in vitro. Every receptor here comes from a human donor in good health. Each CDR3 is given with its conserved first and last residue. Fields, in order: V gene, clone size, D gene, J gene, CDR3 protein, CDR3 DNA. D genes are given only for firm matches. Clone size is shown for a subset of rows, as once, few, many or a class of expanded clone.

V: TRBV9; size: few; D: TRBD1; J: TRBJ2-1; CDR3: CASSAGGQGSYNEQFF; DNA: TGTGCCAGCAGCGCGGGGGGACAGGGTTCCTACAATGAGCAGTTCTTC
V: TRBV2; size: few; D: .; J: TRBJ1-1; CDR3: CASSKQATAFF; DNA: TGTGCCAGCAGTAAACAGGCGACCGCTTTCTTT
V: TRBV6-5; size: .; D: .; J: TRBJ1-3; CDR3: CASSYGHSGNTIYF; DNA: TGTGCCAGCAGTTACGGGCACTCTGGAAACACCATATATTTT
V: TRBV4-1; size: .; D: .; J: TRBJ1-4; CDR3: CASSLSTTSPGGKLFF; DNA: TGCGCCAGCAGCCTGAGTACGACCAGCCCCGGGGGAAAACTGTTTTTT
V: TRBV25-1; size: .; D: TRBD1; J: TRBJ2-5; CDR3: CASSLARGHSETQYF; DNA: TGTGCCAGCAGTTTGGCCAGGGGGCACTCAGAGACCCAGTACTTC
V: TRBV4-1; size: few; D: .; J: TRBJ2-2; CDR3: CASGSRLSNTGELFF; DNA: TGCGCCAGCGGGAGTCGACTATCCAACACCGGGGAGCTGTTTTTT
V: TRBV19; size: .; D: TRBD1; J: TRBJ2-6; CDR3: CASRGQATSSGANVLTF; DNA: TGTGCCAGTAGAGGACAGGCGACGAGCTCTGGGGCCAACGTCCTGACTTTC
V: TRBV12-5; size: .; D: TRBD1; J: TRBJ1-4; CDR3: CASGLGQGKTNEKLFF; DNA: TGTGCTAGTGGTCTAGGACAGGGGAAAACTAATGAAAAACTGTTTTTT
V: TRBV6-5; size: .; D: .; J: TRBJ1-2; CDR3: CASSYDTLGYGYTF; DNA: TGTGCCAGCAGTTACGACACCCTGGGGTATGGCTACACCTTC
V: TRBV5-1; size: .; D: TRBD1; J: TRBJ2-7; CDR3: CASSPGTVNYEQYF; DNA: TGCGCCAGCAGCCCCGGGACAGTTAACTACGAGCAGTACTTC
V: TRBV7-9; size: few; D: .; J: TRBJ2-7; CDR3: CASSGTGNEQYF; DNA: TGTGCCAGCAGCGGCACAGGGAACGAGCAGTACTTC
V: TRBV6-6; size: large; D: TRBD2; J: TRBJ2-3; CDR3: CASSPGGPADTQYF; DNA: TGTGCCAGCAGTCCGGGGGGGCCGGCAGATACGCAGTATTTT
V: TRBV9; size: .; D: .; J: TRBJ1-4; CDR3: CASSVEEGVREKLFF; DNA: TGTGCCAGCAGCGTAGAGGAGGGGGTGAGGGAAAAACTGTTTTTT
V: TRBV7-9; size: once; D: .; J: TRBJ2-7; CDR3: CASSSPGGYEQYF; DNA: TGTGCCAGCAGCTCCCCCGGGGGCTACGAGCAGTACTTC
V: TRBV18; size: .; D: TRBD1; J: TRBJ1-4; CDR3: CASSEDRRDEKLFF; DNA: TGTGCCAGCTCAGAGGACAGGCGGGATGAAAAACTGTTTTTT
V: TRBV5-1; size: .; D: TRBD1; J: TRBJ2-5; CDR3: CASSLHRGRDLQETQYF; DNA: TGCGCCAGCAGCTTGCACAGGGGGCGAGACCTCCAAGAGACCCAGTACTTC
V: TRBV9; size: .; D: .; J: TRBJ2-6; CDR3: CASSVGLGLGANVLTF; DNA: TGTGCCAGCAGCGTAGGATTGGGGCTTGGGGCCAACGTCCTGACTTTC
V: TRBV4-3; size: .; D: TRBD1; J: TRBJ2-1; CDR3: CASSQGGTGDYNEQFF; DNA: TGCGCCAGCAGCCAAGGCGGGACAGGCGACTACAATGAGCAGTTCTTC
V: TRBV7-9; size: few; D: TRBD2; J: TRBJ2-7; CDR3: CASSSLAGKLWDEQYF; DNA: TGTGCCAGCAGCTCCCTAGCGGGAAAGCTCTGGGACGAGCAGTACTTC